The sequence of this T cell receptor beta chain was determined in a study of blood T cell repertoires in COVID-19. Study information: Italy, Spain and the United States were the sources of the convalescent and acute COVID-19 samples. The analysed material was cDNA or gDNA that came from T cells, B-cell-depleted T cells, or PBMCs.

Clones were read by immunoSEQ multiplex PCR, and TCRdb kept only the in-frame ones, dropping some. The sample records around 270,000 clones, 70% to 90% being singletons. V was trimmed by 5 bases and J by 5 bases, leaving 25 bases between them. CDR3 size: 18 residues. Per germline, CDR1 SGHRS and CDR2 YFSETQ. This clonotype originated in a man aged 25-45 years with active or convalescent COVID-19. The source material was peripheral blood. The chain uses TRBV5-1 and TRBJ2-2, with D uncertain. The CDR3 loop reads CASSSSSVANIRTGELFF. Here the CDR3 DNA reads TGCGCCAGCAGTTCCTCTTCCGTAGCTAATATAAGAACCGGGGAGCTGTTTTTT.